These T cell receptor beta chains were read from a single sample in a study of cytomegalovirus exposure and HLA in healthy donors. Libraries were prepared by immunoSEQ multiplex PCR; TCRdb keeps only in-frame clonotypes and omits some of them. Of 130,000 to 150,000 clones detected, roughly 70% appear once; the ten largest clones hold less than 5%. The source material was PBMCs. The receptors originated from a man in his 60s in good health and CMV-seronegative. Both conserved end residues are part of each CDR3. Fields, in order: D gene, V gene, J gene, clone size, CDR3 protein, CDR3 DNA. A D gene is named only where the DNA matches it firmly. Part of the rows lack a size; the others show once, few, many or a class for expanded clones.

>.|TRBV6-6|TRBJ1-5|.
CASSYPGQPQHF
TGTGCCAGCAGTTACCCTGGCCAGCCCCAGCATTTT
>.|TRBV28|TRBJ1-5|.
CASGQSAQPQHF
TGTGCCAGCGGCCAATCTGCACAGCCCCAGCATTTT
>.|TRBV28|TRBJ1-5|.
CASREGSNQPQHF
TGTGCCAGCAGGGAGGGTTCCAATCAGCCCCAGCATTTT
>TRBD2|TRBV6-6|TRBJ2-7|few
CATLAGRDYEQYF
TGTGCCACATTAGCGGGAAGGGACTACGAGCAGTACTTC
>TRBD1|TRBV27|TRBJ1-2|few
CASRQGTVSYGYTF
TGTGCCAGCAGACAGGGGACAGTGAGCTATGGCTACACCTTC
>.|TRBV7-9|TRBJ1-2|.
CASSLDDRPDYGYTF
TGTGCCAGCAGCTTAGATGACAGGCCGGACTATGGCTACACCTTC
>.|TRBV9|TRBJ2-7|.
CASSVGESYEQYF
TGTGCCAGCAGCGTAGGAGAATCCTACGAGCAGTACTTC
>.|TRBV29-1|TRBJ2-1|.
CSVELGWRDEQFF
TGCAGCGTCGAACTAGGCTGGAGGGATGAGCAGTTCTTC
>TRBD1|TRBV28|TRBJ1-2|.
CASGAGGTVDYGYTF
TGTGCCAGCGGTGCCGGCGGGACAGTCGACTATGGCTACACCTTC
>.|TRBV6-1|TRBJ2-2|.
CASSEVLGNTGELFF
TGTGCCAGCAGTGAAGTGCTCGGGAACACCGGGGAGCTGTTTTTT
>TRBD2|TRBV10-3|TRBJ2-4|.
CAISEIASGKNIQYF
TGTGCCATCAGTGAGATCGCTAGCGGAAAAAACATTCAGTACTTC